This T cell receptor beta chain appears in the sequencing data of a study of T cells in Graves' hyperthyroidism and ophthalmopathy. Study-wide background: Blood was drawn when the patient was first diagnosed and still untreated. Study results and caveats: Most expanded thyroid clonotypes above 0.001 recurred in blood.

The investigators amplified TCR beta CDR3 regions from RNA transcripts. When the TCR CDR3 underwent first-round RT-PCR, the HTBI primer set was used. From the multiplex PCR reads, TCRdb called clonotypes with MiXCR, one entry per CDR3 protein. This table holds just under 750,000 distinct CDR3 sequences, around a third found once. This clonotype was observed a few times. Its antigen remains unidentified. Trimming left V 0 bases short and J 3 bases short, with 14 bases between. The germline V gene has CDR1 SGHDN and CDR2 FVKESK. This CDR3 has 17 residues. The sequence came from a woman in her forties with Graves' hyperthyroidism. Sequencing was carried out using blood. The chain is built from TRBV14 and TRBJ2-2; tentatively, D is TRBD1 (6 bases). CDR3 DNA: TGTGCCAGCAGCCAAGATGTCGCGGACAGATACACCGGGGAGCTGTTTTTT. Translating gives CASSQDVADRYTGELFF.